The 8 T cell receptor gamma chains below were found in one sample sequenced in a study of γδ T cells in repeated Plasmodium falciparum infection. TCRdb redid clone calling on the multiplex PCR reads using CATT. Here the sample spans 12,000 to 15,000 gamma-chain clones, 1.6% being singletons. Bulk repertoires came from Vgamma9/Vdelta2+ or Vdelta2-negative gammadelta T cells flow-sorted from PBMC. The sequencing sample was made of gamma-delta T cells from blood. The origin of the receptors is a pool of human donors (malaria-infected and uninfected, not separated).

This clone was detected ten times or more. Given a far larger clone just one base away, this is likely a sequencing read error. Within the sample, other DNA sequences also encode this same CDR3. The chain recombines TRGV4 with TRGJ1 or TRGJ2. The CDR3 contains 13 residues. From germline, CDR1 is EGSTGY and CDR2 YDSYTSSV. CDR3: CATWDGNYYKKLF. DNA of the CDR3: TGTGCCACCTGGGATGGAAATTATTATAAGAAGCTCTTT.

This clone was recorded many times. TCRdb's entry gives the protein of a much larger clone, which mismatches this DNA's translation at residue 3, likely from a read error; the protein reported here is translated from the DNA. The V gene is TRGV9, the J gene TRGJ1 or TRGJ2. TCRdb offers no J gene call, so here the DNA was matched to germline to obtain one. The CDR3 is 11 amino acids. Germline V gene data show CDR1 as GITISATS and CDR2 as ISYDGTV (reference sequence). Written as DNA, the CDR3 is TGTGCCTCGTGGGACGCGTATAAGAAACTCTTT. This gives the protein CASWDAYKKLF.

A few counts support this clone. Given a far larger clone just one base away, this is likely a sequencing read error. Other DNA sequences in the sample encode the same CDR3. The V gene call is TRGV4, and the J gene call is absent. The germline gives CDR1 EGSTGY, CDR2 YDSYTSSV. The CDR3 sequence is 12 residues long. The CDR3 coding sequence is TGTGCCACCTGGGATGTAGGGTATAAGAAGCTCTTT. Translating gives CATWDVGYKKLF.

By share, this clone counts as medium-sized. A much larger clone differs by one base, so this may be a read error. V usage is TRGV8 and J usage is TRGJ1 or TRGJ2. The junction had 5 bases not matched to a gene; V was cut back by 5 bases and J by 1 base. This CDR3 comprises 13 residues. Germline V lookup: CDR1 VENAVY, CDR2 YDSYNSRV. DNA for the CDR3: TGTGCCACCTGGGTCACCAATTATTATAAGAAACTCTTT. Translation: CATWVTNYYKKLF.

About this clone: For this DNA, TCRdb reports the protein of a much larger clone, which diverges at residue 10, most likely from a read error; the protein presented here is translated directly from the DNA. The J gene is TRGJP, the V gene TRGV3. The CDR3 consists of 18 residues. Germline V gene lookup returns CDR1 VTNTFY and CDR2 YDVSTARD (reference sequence). The chain's CDR3 is CATWDVSTQGLGKKIKVF. The CDR3 DNA reads as TGTGCCACCTGGGACGTGTCAACGCAAGGGTTGGGCAAAAAAATCAAGGTATTT.

This clone was counted many times. A single base separates this from a much larger clone, so it may be a read error. The limits of the CDR3 on the DNA are not certain, so only TCRdb's listed CDR3 is given. There is no J gene call, but TRGV9 is given as the V gene. CDR1 GITISATS and CDR2 ISYDGTV come from the germline V gene (reference sequence). The CDR3 totals 29 residues, both ends included. The CDR3 region is CALWEVRRNSLAVEQHLVSQVSIGRIQHF.

This clone was recorded at least ten times. The protein given by TCRdb reflects a much larger clone and differs at residue 2 from this DNA's translation, likely from a read error; the protein shown is the DNA's translation. The chain recombines TRGV4 with TRGJ1 or TRGJ2. The CDR3 contains 11 residues. The germline gives CDR1 EGSTGY, CDR2 YDSYTSSV. The CDR3 reads CTTWDGLKKLF. CDR3 nucleotides: TGTACCACCTGGGATGGGCTGAAGAAACTCTTT.

This clone was observed many times. The protein given by TCRdb reflects a much larger clone and differs at residue 11 from this DNA's translation, likely from a read error; the protein shown is the DNA's translation. For the V gene the call is TRGV9; the J gene has no call. Germline values: CDR1 GITISATS, CDR2 ISYDGTV (reference sequence). CDR3 length: 13 residues. DNA of the CDR3: TGTGCCTTGTGGGAGCCATGGGATTATAAGAGACTCTTT. It yields the protein CALWEPWDYKRLF.